This T cell receptor beta chain was identified during a study of blood T cell repertoires in COVID-19. About the research overall: The United States, Italy and Spain supplied acute and convalescent COVID-19 samples. T cells, B-cell-depleted T cells, or PBMCs supplied cDNA or gDNA.

The ends lost 7 bases at V and 7 bases at J; junction bases unmatched: 7. This CDR3 comprises 13 residues. Original handling: Amplifying reference gene primers gave estimates of nucleated cell counts. Produced via immunoSEQ multiplex PCR; TCRdb's table is partial and in-frame only. V, J and clone size are taken as reported in that table, and D and trimming were inferred from the DNA itself. Of approximately 460,000 clones detected, roughly 89% appear once; the ten largest clones hold 0.75% to 0.9%. Seattle patient enrollment occurred during active infection, with longitudinal follow-up thereafter. This receptor was identified in a man younger than 35 with COVID-19, enrolled during active disease. The rearrangement joins TRBV12-3 or TRBV12-4 to TRBJ2-1; 7 nucleotides align to TRBD1. Material: peripheral blood. Written as DNA, the CDR3 is TGTGCCAGCAACCCGACAGGGTCAAATGAGCAGTTCTTC. This codes for CASNPTGSNEQFF.